This TCR beta chain originates from a study of early T cells in non-severe SARS-CoV-2 infection. At the level of the study: From unsorted whole blood, bulk RNA was sequenced, and the chains remained unpaired.

Unique molecular identifiers tagged individual cDNA molecules. In TCRdb, the 5' RACE reads were re-called with MiXCR into one record per CDR3 protein. Found here are about 56,000 distinct CDR3 sequences, over 12% of them singletons; the top ten hold about 4%. The germline gives CDR1 SGHRS, CDR2 YFSETQ. V trimming: 4 bases; J trimming: 8 bases; junction bases outside the gene matches: 11. This CDR3 is 14 amino acids long. Overall study findings and caveats: A preference for anti-spike CD8 responses marked VDJdb matching, which missed private and CD4 specificities.

Remarks on this clonotype: What it recognizes is unknown.

The specimen was whole blood, collected at baseline. The TCR was taken from an adult who was a healthcare worker with PCR-confirmed SARS-CoV-2 infection or an uninfected control (not recorded which). This chain links TRBV5-1 with TRBJ1-1; 7 bases agree with TRBD1. DNA of the CDR3: TGCGCCAGCAGCCCATCAACCGGGACAGCCGAAGCTTTCTTT. The encoded protein is CASSPSTGTAEAFF. Filled out from reference TRBV5-1 and TRBJ1-1, the complete variable domain reads KAGVTQTPRYLIKTRGQQVTLSCSPISGHRSVSWYQQTPGQGLQFLFEYFSETQRNKGNFPGRFSGRQFSNSRSEMNVSTLELGDSALYLCASSPSTGTAEAFFGQGTRLTVV.